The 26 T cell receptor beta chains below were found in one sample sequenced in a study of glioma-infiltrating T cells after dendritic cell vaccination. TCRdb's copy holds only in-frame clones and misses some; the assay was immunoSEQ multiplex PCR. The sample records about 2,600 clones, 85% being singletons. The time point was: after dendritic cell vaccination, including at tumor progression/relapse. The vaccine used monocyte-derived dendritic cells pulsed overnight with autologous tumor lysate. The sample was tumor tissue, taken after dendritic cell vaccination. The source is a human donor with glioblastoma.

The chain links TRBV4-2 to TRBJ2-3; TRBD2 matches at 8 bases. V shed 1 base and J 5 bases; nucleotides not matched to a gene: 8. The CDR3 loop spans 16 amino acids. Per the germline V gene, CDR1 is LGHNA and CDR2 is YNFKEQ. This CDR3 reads CASSQASGSSGDTQYF. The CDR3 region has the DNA TGTGCCAGCAGCCAAGCTAGCGGGTCCTCCGGAGATACGCAGTATTTT.

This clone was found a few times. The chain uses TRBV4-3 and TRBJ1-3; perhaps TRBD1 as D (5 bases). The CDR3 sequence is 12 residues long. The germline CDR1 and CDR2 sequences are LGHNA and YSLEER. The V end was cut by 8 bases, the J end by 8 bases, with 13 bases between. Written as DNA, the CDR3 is TGCGCCAGCGGAAAGGGGTTGGACACCATATATTTT. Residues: CASGKGLDTIYF.

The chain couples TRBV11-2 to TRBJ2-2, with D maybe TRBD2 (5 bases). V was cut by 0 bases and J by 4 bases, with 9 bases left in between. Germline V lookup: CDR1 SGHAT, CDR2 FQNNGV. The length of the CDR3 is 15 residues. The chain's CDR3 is CASSLDLAGTGELFF. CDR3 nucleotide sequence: TGTGCCAGCAGCTTAGATCTAGCCGGCACCGGGGAGCTGTTTTTT.

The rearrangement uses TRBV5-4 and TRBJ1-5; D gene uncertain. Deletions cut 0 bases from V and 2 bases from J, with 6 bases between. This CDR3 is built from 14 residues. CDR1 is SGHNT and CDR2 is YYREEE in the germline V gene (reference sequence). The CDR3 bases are TGTGCCAGCAGCTTGGACCCGGGCAATCAGCCCCAGCATTTT. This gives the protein CASSLDPGNQPQHF. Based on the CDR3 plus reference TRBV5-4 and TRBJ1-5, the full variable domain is ETGVTQSPTHLIKTRGQQVTLRCSSQSGHNTVSWYQQALGQGPQFIFQYYREEENGRGNFPPRFSGLQFPNYSSELNVNALELDDSALYLCASSLDPGNQPQHFGDGTRLSIL.

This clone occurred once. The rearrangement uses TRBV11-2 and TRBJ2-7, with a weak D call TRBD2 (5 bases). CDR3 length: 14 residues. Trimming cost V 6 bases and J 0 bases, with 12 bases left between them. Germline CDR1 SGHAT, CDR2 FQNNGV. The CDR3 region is CASRQPGSSYEQYF. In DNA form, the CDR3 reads TGTGCCAGCAGACAACCGGGAAGCTCCTACGAGCAGTACTTC.

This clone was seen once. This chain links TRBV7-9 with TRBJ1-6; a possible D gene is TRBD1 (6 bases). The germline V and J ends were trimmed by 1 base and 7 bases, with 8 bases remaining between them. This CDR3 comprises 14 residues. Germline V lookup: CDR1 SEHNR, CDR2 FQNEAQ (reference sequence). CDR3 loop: CASSLVGGNSPLHF. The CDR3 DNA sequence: TGTGCCAGCAGCTTAGTAGGGGGAAATTCACCCCTCCACTTT.

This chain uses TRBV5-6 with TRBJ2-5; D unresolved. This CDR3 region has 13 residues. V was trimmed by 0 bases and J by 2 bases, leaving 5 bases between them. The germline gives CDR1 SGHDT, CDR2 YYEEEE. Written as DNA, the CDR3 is TGTGCCAGCAGCTTGGTATCTCAAGAGACCCAGTACTTC. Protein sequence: CASSLVSQETQYF.

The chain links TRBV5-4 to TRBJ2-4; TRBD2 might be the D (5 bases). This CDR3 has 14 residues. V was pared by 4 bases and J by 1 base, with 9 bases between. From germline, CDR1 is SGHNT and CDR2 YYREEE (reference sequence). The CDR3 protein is CASSPGEAKNIQYF. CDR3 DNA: TGTGCCAGCAGCCCTGGGGAGGCCAAAAACATTCAGTACTTC.

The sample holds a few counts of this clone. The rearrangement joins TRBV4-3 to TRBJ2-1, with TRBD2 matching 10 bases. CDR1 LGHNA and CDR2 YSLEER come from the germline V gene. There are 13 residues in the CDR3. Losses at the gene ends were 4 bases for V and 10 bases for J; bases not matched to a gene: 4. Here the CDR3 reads CASSLLAGSEQFF. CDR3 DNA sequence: TGCGCCAGCAGCCTACTAGCGGGAAGCGAGCAGTTCTTC.

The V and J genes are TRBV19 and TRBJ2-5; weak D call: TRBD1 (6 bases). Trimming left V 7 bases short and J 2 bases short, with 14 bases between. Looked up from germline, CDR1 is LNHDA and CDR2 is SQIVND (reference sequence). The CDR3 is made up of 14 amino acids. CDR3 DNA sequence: TGTGCCAGTAAACAGGGATCGTGGCAAGAGACCCAGTACTTC. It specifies CASKQGSWQETQYF.

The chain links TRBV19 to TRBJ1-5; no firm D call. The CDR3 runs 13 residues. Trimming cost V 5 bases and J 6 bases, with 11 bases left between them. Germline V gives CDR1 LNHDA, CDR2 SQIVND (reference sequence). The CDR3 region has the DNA TGTGCCAGTAGTCAGTGGGAGGGTCAGCCCCAGCATTTT. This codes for CASSQWEGQPQHF.

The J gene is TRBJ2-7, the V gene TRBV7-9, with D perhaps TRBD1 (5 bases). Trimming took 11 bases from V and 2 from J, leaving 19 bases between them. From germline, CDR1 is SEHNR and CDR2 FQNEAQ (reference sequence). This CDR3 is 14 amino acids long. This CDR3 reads CAGADTPPPYEQYF. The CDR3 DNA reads TGTGCCGGGGCGGACACGCCACCCCCCTACGAGCAGTACTTC.

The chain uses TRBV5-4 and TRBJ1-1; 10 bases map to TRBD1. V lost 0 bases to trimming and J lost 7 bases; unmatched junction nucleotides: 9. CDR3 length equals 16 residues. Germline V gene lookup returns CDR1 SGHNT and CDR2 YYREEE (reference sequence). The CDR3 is CASSLGRDRGTGEAFF. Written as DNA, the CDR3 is TGTGCCAGCAGCTTGGGCCGGGACAGGGGAACAGGTGAAGCTTTCTTT.

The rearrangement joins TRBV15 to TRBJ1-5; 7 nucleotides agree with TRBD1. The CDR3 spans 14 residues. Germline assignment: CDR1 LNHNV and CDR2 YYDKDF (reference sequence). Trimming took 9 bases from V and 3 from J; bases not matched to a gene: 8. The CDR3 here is CATRGQAPNQPQHF. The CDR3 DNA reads TGTGCCACGAGAGGACAGGCCCCCAATCAGCCCCAGCATTTT.

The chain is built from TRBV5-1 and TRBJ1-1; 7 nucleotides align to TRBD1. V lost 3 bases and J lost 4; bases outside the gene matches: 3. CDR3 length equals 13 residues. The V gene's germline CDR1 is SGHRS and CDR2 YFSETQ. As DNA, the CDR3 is TGCGCCAGCAGCTCTGCAGGGGGCACTGAAGCTTTCTTT. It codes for CASSSAGGTEAFF. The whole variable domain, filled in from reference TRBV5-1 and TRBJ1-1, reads KAGVTQTPRYLIKTRGQQVTLSCSPISGHRSVSWYQQTPGQGLQFLFEYFSETQRNKGNFPGRFSGRQFSNSRSEMNVSTLELGDSALYLCASSSAGGTEAFFGQGTRLTVV.

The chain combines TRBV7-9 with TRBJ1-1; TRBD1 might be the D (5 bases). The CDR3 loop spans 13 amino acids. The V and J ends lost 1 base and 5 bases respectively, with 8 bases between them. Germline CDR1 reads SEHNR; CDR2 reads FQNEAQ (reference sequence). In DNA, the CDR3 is TGTGCCAGCAGCTTAGGGACACGGACTGAAGCTTTCTTT. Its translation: CASSLGTRTEAFF.

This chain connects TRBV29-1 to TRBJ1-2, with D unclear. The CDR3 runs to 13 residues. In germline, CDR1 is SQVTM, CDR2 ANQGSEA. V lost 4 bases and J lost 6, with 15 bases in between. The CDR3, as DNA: TGCAGCGTTGTCGTGGGCAGGTACCATGGCTACACCTTC. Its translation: CSVVVGRYHGYTF.

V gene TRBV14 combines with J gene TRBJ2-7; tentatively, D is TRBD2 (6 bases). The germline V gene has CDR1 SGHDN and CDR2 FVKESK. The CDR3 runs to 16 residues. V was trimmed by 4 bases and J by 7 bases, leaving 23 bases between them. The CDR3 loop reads CASSRYVGTSSGEQYF. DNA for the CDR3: TGTGCCAGCAGCCGATATGTCGGGACTTCGAGTGGAGAGCAGTACTTC. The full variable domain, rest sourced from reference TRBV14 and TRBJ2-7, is EAGVTQFPSHSVIEKGQTVTLRCDPISGHDNLYWYRRVMGKEIKFLLHFVKESKQDESGMPNNRFLAERTGGTYSTLKVQPAELEDSGVYFCASSRYVGTSSGEQYFGPGTRLTVT.

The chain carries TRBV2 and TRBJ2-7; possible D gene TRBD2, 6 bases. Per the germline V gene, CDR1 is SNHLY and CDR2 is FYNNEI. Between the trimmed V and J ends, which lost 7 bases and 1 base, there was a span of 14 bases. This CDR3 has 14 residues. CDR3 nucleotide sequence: TGTGCCAGCATCCCGCGGGGAGGTTCCTACGAGCAGTACTTC. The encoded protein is CASIPRGGSYEQYF. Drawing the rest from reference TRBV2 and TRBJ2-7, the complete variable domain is EPEVTQTPSHQVTQMGQEVILRCVPISNHLYFYWYRQILGQKVEFLVSFYNNEISEKSEIFDDQFSVERPDGSNFTLKIRSTKLEDSAMYFCASIPRGGSYEQYFGPGTRLTVT.

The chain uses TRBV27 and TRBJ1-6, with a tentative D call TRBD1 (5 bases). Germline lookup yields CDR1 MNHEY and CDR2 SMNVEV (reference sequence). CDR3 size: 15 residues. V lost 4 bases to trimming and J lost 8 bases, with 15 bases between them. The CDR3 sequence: CASSSPAGSYSPLHF. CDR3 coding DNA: TGTGCCAGCAGTTCCCCGGCAGGGTCCTATTCACCCCTCCACTTT.

The CDR3 region is CASSRTGTILAKNIQYF. DNA for the CDR3: TGTGCCAGTAGTAGAACCGGGACAATTCTAGCCAAAAACATTCAGTACTTC. V is TRBV19 and J is TRBJ2-4; D is possibly TRBD1 (6 bases). Germline values: CDR1 LNHDA, CDR2 SQIVND (reference sequence). V dropped 4 bases and J dropped 0 bases, with 16 bases sitting between them. The CDR3 runs 17 residues.

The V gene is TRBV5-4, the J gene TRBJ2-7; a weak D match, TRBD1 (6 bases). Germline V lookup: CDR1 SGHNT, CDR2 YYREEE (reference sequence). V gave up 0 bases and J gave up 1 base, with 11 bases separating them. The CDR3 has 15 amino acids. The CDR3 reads CASSLVSQGSYEQYF. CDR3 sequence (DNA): TGTGCCAGCAGCTTGGTTTCGCAGGGGTCCTACGAGCAGTACTTC.

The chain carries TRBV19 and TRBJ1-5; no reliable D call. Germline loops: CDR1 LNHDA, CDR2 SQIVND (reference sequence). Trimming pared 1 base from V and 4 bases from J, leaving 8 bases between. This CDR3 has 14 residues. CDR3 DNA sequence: TGTGCCAGTAGTATAGGTCAGGTTAATCAGCCCCAGCATTTT. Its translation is CASSIGQVNQPQHF. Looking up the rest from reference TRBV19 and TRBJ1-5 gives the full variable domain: DGGITQSPKYLFRKEGQNVTLSCEQNLNHDAMYWYRQDPGQGLRLIYYSQIVNDFQKGDIAEGYSVSREKKESFPLTVTSAQKNPTAFYLCASSIGQVNQPQHFGDGTRLSIL.

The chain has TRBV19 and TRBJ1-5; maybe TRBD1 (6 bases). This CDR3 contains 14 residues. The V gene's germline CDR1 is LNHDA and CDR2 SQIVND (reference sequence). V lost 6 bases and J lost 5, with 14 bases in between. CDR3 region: CASRAGTWDQPQHF. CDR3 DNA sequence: TGTGCCAGTAGAGCCGGGACATGGGATCAGCCCCAGCATTTT.

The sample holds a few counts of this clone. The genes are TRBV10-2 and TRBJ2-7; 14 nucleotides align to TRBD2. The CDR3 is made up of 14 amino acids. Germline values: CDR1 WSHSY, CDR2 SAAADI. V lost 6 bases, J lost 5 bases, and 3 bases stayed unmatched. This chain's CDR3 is CASRGLAGVNEQYF. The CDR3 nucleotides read TGCGCCAGCAGGGGACTAGCGGGAGTGAACGAGCAGTACTTC.

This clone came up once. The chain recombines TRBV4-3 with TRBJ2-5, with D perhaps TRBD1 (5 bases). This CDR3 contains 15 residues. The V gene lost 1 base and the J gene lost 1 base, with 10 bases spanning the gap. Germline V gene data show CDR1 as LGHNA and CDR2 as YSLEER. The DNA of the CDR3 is TGCGCCAGCAGCCAAGCAGGGAATATCCAAGAGACCCAGTACTTC. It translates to CASSQAGNIQETQYF.